This T cell receptor beta chain was sequenced in a study of blood T cell repertoires in COVID-19. Study-level information: Acute and convalescent COVID-19 samples came from the United States, Italy and Spain. T cells, B-cell-depleted T cells, or PBMCs supplied cDNA or gDNA.

This CDR3 is built from 14 residues. Germline V gene lookup returns CDR1 MDHEN and CDR2 SYDVKM. Trimming cost V 5 bases and J 3 bases, with 13 bases left between them. Per the original methods: Amplification from reference gene primers served as the basis for estimated nucleated cell counts. The protocol was immunoSEQ multiplex PCR, while the TCRdb copy is restricted to in-frame clones and leaves out a portion. For V, J and clone size, that table is used; D and trimming come from the DNA. This sample has under 80,000 clones; more than 85% occur once, and the top ten carry approximately 13%. The sequencing sample was made of peripheral blood. This clonotype was obtained from a man between 65 and 85 years old with active or convalescent COVID-19. This chain links TRBV28 with TRBJ1-1; no clear D. The CDR3 is CASSPAGGDTEAFF. CDR3 sequence (DNA): TGTGCCAGCAGTCCAGCGGGCGGTGACACTGAAGCTTTCTTT.